What follows are 32 T cell receptor beta chains derived from one specimen sequenced in a study of T cell clonality in common variable immunodeficiency. Sequenced by immunoSEQ multiplex PCR; TCRdb stores in-frame clones only, minus some. The sample shows 40,000 to 45,000 clones, none of them appearing just once. The sample comprised peripheral blood mononuclear cells. These receptors were collected from a person aged 18 to 75 in good health.

This clone was recorded at least ten times. Coverage ceases 3 residues before the CDR3 finishes, and the germline J gene fills in the end. The chain joins TRBV11-3 to TRBJ2-1; 12 nucleotides line up with TRBD1. Germline V CDR1 and CDR2: SGHNT, YENEEA. The CDR3 loop spans 15 amino acids. V shed 1 base and J 9 bases; nucleotides not matched to a gene: 4. CDR3 residues: CASSLGDRGQFEQFF. Partial CDR3 DNA: TGTGCCAGCAGCTTAGGGGACAGGGGGCAGTTTGAG.

In its sample, this clone was seen many times. The read finishes 3 residues shy of the CDR3 end, and the germline J gene is used to complete it. The rearrangement joins TRBV30 to TRBJ1-4, with D hard to call. The ends were cut back, 2 bases at V and 5 bases at J, with 12 bases in the middle. CDR3 length: 14 amino acids. Germline V gene data show CDR1 as GTSNPN and CDR2 as SVGIG (reference sequence). The CDR3: CAWSLAFGNEKLFF. CDR3 DNA, as far as it was read: TGTGCCTGGAGTCTTGCTTTTGGCAATGAAAAA.

This clone has at least ten counts. With the read ending 3 residues before the CDR3 end, the germline J gene is used to fill in that end. V and J are TRBV20-1 and TRBJ1-6, with a possible D match to TRBD1 (6 bases). CDR3 length: 14 amino acids. V lost 5 bases to trimming and J lost 4 bases, with 12 bases between them. Germline V gene sequence: CDR1 DFQATT, CDR2 SNEGSKA (reference sequence). CDR3 residues: CSADTGQYNSPLHF. The DNA read from the CDR3 is TGCAGTGCTGATACTGGACAGTATAATTCACCC.

This clone was picked up many times. The CDR3 end lies 3 residues beyond the end of the read and is filled in from the germline J gene. The rearrangement joins TRBV4-1 to TRBJ1-1; D might be TRBD1 (5 bases). Germline V gene data show CDR1 as MGHRA and CDR2 as YSYEKL. V lost 2 bases and J 4 bases, leaving 11 bases between the germline ends. The CDR3 consists of 14 residues. The CDR3 bases that were read are TGCGCCAGCAGCCAATTTCAGGGTGTCACTGAA. Its protein is CASSQFQGVTE. The complete CDR3 reads CASSQFQGVTEAFF.

This clone was seen ten or more times. The CDR3 is cut off 3 residues early in the read; its end comes from the germline J gene. The rearrangement joins TRBV7-9 to TRBJ2-1; the D gene is possibly TRBD1 (6 bases). Germline V gene sequence: CDR1 SEHNR, CDR2 FQNEAQ (reference sequence). The CDR3 spans 15 residues. V lost 1 base and J 2 bases, leaving 9 bases between the germline ends. CDR3 DNA, as far as it was read: TGTGCCAGCAGCTTAGACGGACAGACCTACAATGAG. This encodes CASSLDGQTYNE. The complete CDR3 sequence is CASSLDGQTYNEQFF. Together with reference TRBV7-9 and TRBJ2-1, the CDR3 gives the full variable domain: DTGVSQNPRHKITKRGQNVTFRCDPISEHNRLYWYRQTLGQGPEFLTYFQNEAQLEKSRLLSDRFSAERPKGSFSTLEIQRTEQGDSAMYLCASSLDGQTYNEQFFGPGTRLTVL.

In this sample, this clone turned up many times. The DNA ends 3 residues before the CDR3 does, and the rest of the CDR3 is filled in from the germline J gene. The V gene is TRBV28, the J gene TRBJ2-7; the D is unclear. The length of the CDR3 is 11 residues. Per germline, CDR1 MDHEN and CDR2 SYDVKM. V lost 3 bases and J lost 6, with 6 bases in between. The chain's CDR3 is CASSFGGEQYF. The part of the CDR3 DNA that was read is TGTGCCAGCAGTTTTGGCGGCGAG.

Many counts were recorded for this clone. The sequenced part of the CDR3 DNA is TGCAGTGCTAGAGATCAGGGCAGGGGCCAAGAGACC. This encodes CSARDQGRGQET. From start to end, the CDR3 is CSARDQGRGQETQYF. The rearrangement links TRBV20-1 to TRBJ2-5; possibly TRBD1 for D (6 bases). Coverage ceases 3 residues before the CDR3 finishes, and the germline J gene fills in the end. The V end was cut by 0 bases, the J end by 1 base, with 12 bases between. The CDR3 covers 15 residues. The germline CDR1 and CDR2 sequences are DFQATT and SNEGSKA (reference sequence).

This clone was counted many times. The read finishes 3 residues shy of the CDR3 end, and the germline J gene is used to complete it. The chain couples TRBV5-4 to TRBJ2-1, with TRBD2 matching 10 bases. The V gene's germline CDR1 is SGHNT and CDR2 YYREEE (reference sequence). With V trimmed by 0 bases and J by 7 bases, 1 base remained unmatched. The CDR3 has 14 amino acids. CDR3: CASSLVAGGNEQFF. The sequenced part of the CDR3 DNA is TGTGCCAGCAGCTTGGTAGCGGGGGGAAATGAG.

This clone was found many times. The read ends 3 residues early relative to the CDR3; the germline J gene fills the gap. V gene TRBV20-1 combines with J gene TRBJ2-7; 10 nucleotides agree with TRBD1. Germline V gene lookup returns CDR1 DFQATT and CDR2 SNEGSKA (reference sequence). V lost 6 bases to trimming and J lost 0 bases; unmatched junction nucleotides: 17. CDR3 length: 18 amino acids. The CDR3 DNA, read in part, is TGCAGTGCGAGGATCGAGGAAGCCGGGACAGGGGACTCCTACGAG. Amino acids: CSARIEEAGTGDSYE. The complete CDR3 sequence is CSARIEEAGTGDSYEQYF.

This clone was detected ten times or more. The sequenced CDR3 bases are TGTGCCAGCAGCGCTTACGGGACTATAACTAGCACAGATACG. This encodes CASSAYGTITSTDT. The whole CDR3 protein is CASSAYGTITSTDTQYF. The V gene is TRBV9, the J gene TRBJ2-3; 7 positions match TRBD2. The read comes to an end 3 residues before the CDR3 does, leaving the germline J gene to fill in the end. CDR1 and CDR2 from the germline V gene are SGDLS and YYNGEE. CDR3 size: 17 residues. With 3 bases clipped from V and 0 bases from J, the junction kept 10 bases outside the gene matches.

Ten or more counts support this clone. The CDR3 goes on 3 residues after the read ends, and that part is filled in from the germline J gene. The V gene is TRBV27, the J gene TRBJ2-7; possibly TRBD2 for D (5 bases). The CDR3 consists of 14 residues. Germline-derived CDR1 and CDR2 are MNHEY and SMNVEV (reference sequence). V was shortened by 4 bases and J by 6 bases, with 16 bases between the two germline ends. The CDR3 protein is CASSSGSQVSEQYF. The sequenced CDR3 bases are TGTGCCAGCAGTTCGGGGAGCCAAGTCTCCGAG.

This clone was picked up many times. The read ends 3 residues before the CDR3 terminus; that terminus is restored from the germline J gene. The V and J genes are TRBV18 and TRBJ1-1; perhaps TRBD1 as D (5 bases). In germline, CDR1 is KGHSH, CDR2 LQKENI. The germline V and J ends were trimmed by 6 bases and 0 bases, with 20 bases remaining between them. CDR3 size: 17 residues. The CDR3 bases that were read are TGTGCCAGCTCCCGAACGGAGGTCGGGGGTTTGAACACTGAA. It encodes CASSRTEVGGLNTE. In full, the CDR3 is CASSRTEVGGLNTEAFF.

This clone was detected many times. The CDR3 region is CASSLTGLPEQYF. The CDR3 bases that were read are TGTGCCAGCAGCTTAACGGGGTTGCCCGAG. The chain is built from TRBV7-9 and TRBJ2-7; the D gene is possibly TRBD2 (5 bases). The read gets to within 3 residues of the CDR3 end, and the germline J gene fills in the rest. Germline CDR1 is SEHNR and CDR2 is FQNEAQ (reference sequence). This CDR3 is built from 13 residues. Trimming took off 2 bases at V and 6 bases at J, with 11 bases between the two ends.

This clone was detected many times. The CDR3 end falls 3 residues outside the read, so it is completed with the germline J gene. The chain recombines TRBV30 with TRBJ1-2; D is uncertain. The V gene's germline CDR1 is GTSNPN and CDR2 SVGIG (reference sequence). Deletions cut 3 bases from V and 2 bases from J, with 4 bases between. The CDR3 has 11 amino acids. The part of the CDR3 DNA that was read is TGTGCCTGGAGCCAAAACTATGGC. This encodes CAWSQNYG. The full CDR3 protein is CAWSQNYGYTF. The variable domain in full, with the rest retrieved from reference TRBV30 and TRBJ1-2, is SQTIHQWPATLVQPVGSPLSLECTVEGTSNPNLYWYRQAAGRGLQLLFYSVGIGQISSEVPQNLSASRPQDRQFILSSKKLLLSDSGFYLCAWSQNYGYTFGSGTRLTVV.

This clone showed up many times. The DNA ends 3 residues before the CDR3 does, and the rest of the CDR3 is filled in from the germline J gene. J is TRBJ2-5 and V is TRBV10-2, with D tentatively TRBD1 or TRBD2 (6 bases each). The V gene's germline CDR1 is WSHSY and CDR2 SAAADI. V shed 9 bases and J shed 1 base, with 18 bases lying between them. The CDR3 is 15 amino acids. The part of the CDR3 DNA that was read is TGCGCCAGATACCCGGAGGGACACCTCCAAGAGACC. Protein: CARYPEGHLQET. The whole CDR3 protein is CARYPEGHLQETQYF.

In its sample, this clone was seen many times. The CDR3 extends 3 residues past the end of the read, so its final part is completed from the germline J gene. The genes are TRBV15 and TRBJ2-7, with D perhaps TRBD1 (5 bases). Germline CDR1 is LNHNV and CDR2 is YYDKDF (reference sequence). CDR3 length equals 18 residues. The V end was cut by 3 bases, the J end by 0 bases, with 21 bases between. Here the CDR3 reads CATSSTLNPRGGSYEQYF. Partial CDR3 DNA: TGTGCCACCAGCAGCACCCTAAATCCTAGGGGTGGCTCCTACGAG.

In its sample, this clone was seen many times. The read ends 3 residues early relative to the CDR3; the germline J gene fills the gap. The rearrangement uses TRBV20-1 and TRBJ1-5, with a weak D call TRBD1 (5 bases). The germline V gene has CDR1 DFQATT and CDR2 SNEGSKA (reference sequence). V shed 2 bases and J shed 2 bases, with 10 bases lying between them. The length of the CDR3 is 14 residues. The CDR3 is CSARSQGGNQPQHF. The CDR3 DNA, read in part, is TGCAGTGCTAGAAGTCAGGGTGGCAATCAGCCC.

A word on this clone: Read sequence stops 3 residues before the CDR3 end, and the germline J gene provides the missing end. The chain combines TRBV7-9 with TRBJ2-1; TRBD2 aligns across 10 bases. V lost 5 bases, J lost 7 bases, and 8 bases stayed unmatched. The germline V gene encodes CDR1 SEHNR and CDR2 FQNEAQ (reference sequence). The length of the CDR3 is 15 residues. CDR3 bases read: TGTGCCAGCAGCCAAGTAGCGGGAGGATTTAATGAG. This codes for CASSQVAGGFNE. The whole CDR3 sequence is CASSQVAGGFNEQFF.

This clone was observed many times. The read finishes 3 residues shy of the CDR3 end, and the germline J gene is used to complete it. V and J are TRBV28 and TRBJ2-5; D may be TRBD1 (5 bases). This CDR3 contains 12 residues. Per germline, CDR1 MDHEN and CDR2 SYDVKM. With 10 bases removed from V and 7 bases from J, the gap between germline ends came to 16 bases. The CDR3 here is CATNPGPATQYF. The covered CDR3 bases are TGTGCCACTAACCCAGGGCCCGCGACC.

This clone appeared many times. The CDR3 goes on 3 residues after the read ends, and that part is filled in from the germline J gene. The chain joins TRBV20-1 to TRBJ2-5, with 7 positions matching TRBD2. The CDR3 runs to 13 residues. J gave up 2 bases and V 6 bases, and 6 bases lay outside the gene matches. The V gene's germline CDR1 is DFQATT and CDR2 SNEGSKA (reference sequence). CDR3 residues: CSAPLALQETQYF. The covered CDR3 bases are TGCAGTGCCCCACTAGCGCTTCAAGAGACC.

This clone was picked up many times. The CDR3 goes on 3 residues after the read ends, and that part is filled in from the germline J gene. This chain joins TRBV6-2 or TRBV6-3 and TRBJ2-3; TRBD2 aligns across 14 bases. Germline V gene sequence: CDR1 MNHEY, CDR2 SVGEGT. This CDR3 has 17 amino acids. V trimming: 6 bases; J trimming: 4 bases; junction bases outside the gene matches: 9. CDR3 DNA, as far as it was read: TGTGCCAGCAGATTCCGACTAGCGGGAGGGTACGCAGATACG. Translating gives CASRFRLAGGYADT. The whole CDR3 protein is CASRFRLAGGYADTQYF.

Ten or more counts support this clone. Read coverage stops 3 residues before the CDR3 terminus; the germline J gene supplies the remainder. This sequence joins TRBV5-6 and TRBJ2-3; 7 bases align to TRBD2. The CDR3 is 15 amino acids. From germline, CDR1 is SGHDT and CDR2 YYEEEE. The trim removed 1 base at V and 1 base at J, leaving 3 bases unmatched. The CDR3 protein is CASSLYGGGTDTQYF. CDR3 bases read: TGTGCCAGCAGCTTGTATGGGGGGGGCACAGATACG.

In this sample, this clone turned up many times. The DNA read from the CDR3 is TGTGCCAGCAGCCTGCTCAGGGGCGACGGCTATGGC. The encoded protein is CASSLLRGDGYG. The full CDR3 reads CASSLLRGDGYGYTF. The chain links TRBV11-2 to TRBJ1-2; possibly TRBD1 for D (6 bases). The read terminates 3 residues ahead of where the CDR3 ends, so the germline J gene completes it. The CDR3 totals 15 residues. V was shortened by 5 bases and J by 4 bases, with 17 bases between the two germline ends. Looked up from germline, CDR1 is SGHAT and CDR2 is FQNNGV.

Many counts were recorded for this clone. The read ends 3 residues shy of where the CDR3 ends; the end is completed using the germline J gene. The V call is TRBV7-8, the J call TRBJ1-5, with 8 bases identical to TRBD1. Trimming removed 1 base from V and 6 bases from J; junction bases left unmatched: 11. Germline CDR1 reads SGHVS; CDR2 reads FQNEAQ. CDR3 size: 17 residues. The part of the CDR3 DNA that was read is TGTGCCAGCAGCTTAGGGGGGGCAGGGGGCTTTGGTCAGCCC. Translation: CASSLGGAGGFGQP. The full CDR3 reads CASSLGGAGGFGQPQHF.

The sample holds many counts of this clone. With the read ending 3 residues before the CDR3 end, the germline J gene is used to fill in that end. The genes are TRBV12-3 or TRBV12-4 and TRBJ2-1, with 8 bases matching TRBD1. The CDR3 sequence is 16 residues long. Trimming cost V 5 bases and J 4 bases; bases outside gene matches: 10. The CDR3 protein is CASSPPGGARYNEQFF. CDR3 DNA, as far as it was read: TGTGCCAGCAGTCCCCCAGGGGGCGCCAGGTACAATGAG.

There are many counts of this clone. The read finishes 3 residues shy of the CDR3 end, and the germline J gene is used to complete it. J is TRBJ2-1 and V is TRBV19; 7 bases are shared with TRBD2. Germline lookup yields CDR1 LNHDA and CDR2 SQIVND (reference sequence). The CDR3 has 13 amino acids. With V trimmed by 6 bases and J by 5 bases, 4 bases remained unmatched. The CDR3 loop is CASSLAEHNEQFF. The DNA read from the CDR3 is TGTGCCAGTAGCCTAGCGGAGCACAATGAG.

This clone was counted at least ten times. The read terminates 3 residues ahead of where the CDR3 ends, so the germline J gene completes it. The V gene is TRBV7-9, the J gene TRBJ1-4; D gene uncertain. Trimming removed 3 bases at V and 5 bases at J, with 10 bases between. CDR1 and CDR2 from the germline V gene are SEHNR and FQNEAQ (reference sequence). This CDR3 contains 14 residues. CDR3: CASSFGQTNEKLFF. Partial CDR3 DNA: TGTGCCAGCAGCTTTGGGCAGACGAATGAAAAA.

This clone was recorded many times. From the germline J gene comes the end of the CDR3, since the read stops 3 residues before it. The rearrangement links TRBV4-1 to TRBJ2-2; 12 bases match TRBD2. The V gene end was trimmed by 1 base and the J gene end by 5 bases; junction bases not matched to a gene: 5. The CDR3 is made up of 17 amino acids. CDR1 is MGHRA and CDR2 is YSYEKL in the germline V gene. The sequenced part of the CDR3 DNA is TGCGCCAGCAGCCAAGGACTAGCGGGAGTGGTTACCGGGGAG. This codes for CASSQGLAGVVTGE. From start to end, the CDR3 is CASSQGLAGVVTGELFF.

This clone was seen many times. The missing CDR3 end, 3 residues past where the read stops, is filled in from the germline J gene. This rearrangement joins TRBV7-2 to TRBJ1-2, with D tentatively TRBD1 (6 bases). V shed 3 bases and J shed 2 bases, with 7 bases lying between them. In germline, CDR1 is SGHTA, CDR2 FQGNSA. The CDR3 sequence is 13 residues long. This CDR3 is CASSFGQNYGYTF. The DNA read from the CDR3 is TGTGCCAGCAGCTTTGGACAGAACTATGGC. Using reference TRBV7-2 and TRBJ1-2 for the parts outside the CDR3, the full variable domain is GAGVSQSPSNKVTEKGKDVELRCDPISGHTALYWYRQSLGQGLEFLIYFQGNSAPDKSGLPSDRFSAERTGGSVSTLTIQRTQQEDSAVYLCASSFGQNYGYTFGSGTRLTVV.

In its sample, this clone was seen many times. Read coverage stops 3 residues before the CDR3 terminus; the germline J gene supplies the remainder. The chain combines TRBV20-1 with TRBJ1-2; TRBD1 agrees at 12 bases. V dropped 2 bases and J dropped 5; count of bases not matched to a gene: 12. Germline V gene data show CDR1 as DFQATT and CDR2 as SNEGSKA (reference sequence). This CDR3 region has 17 residues. The CDR3 DNA, read in part, is TGCAGTGCTAGAAGAAGGGACAGGGGGCAGGTTTATTATGGC. It is translated as CSARRRDRGQVYYG. The CDR3 reads in full as CSARRRDRGQVYYGYTF.

This clone came up many times. The read ends 3 residues shy of where the CDR3 ends; the end is completed using the germline J gene. The chain combines TRBV7-3 with TRBJ2-1; 7 nucleotides match TRBD2. The CDR3 sequence is 16 residues long. CDR1 is SGHTA, CDR2 FQGTGA, per germline. With 5 bases clipped from V and 6 bases from J, the junction kept 13 bases outside the gene matches. The chain's CDR3 is CASSKTAGVGFNEQFF. The sequenced part of the CDR3 DNA is TGTGCCAGCAGCAAAACGGCGGGAGTTGGCTTCAATGAG.

This clone was found many times. The read finishes 3 residues shy of the CDR3 end, and the germline J gene is used to complete it. V is TRBV7-8 and J is TRBJ1-4; TRBD1 might be the D (6 bases). Between the trimmed V and J ends, which lost 6 bases and 8 bases, there was a span of 16 bases. CDR1 and CDR2 (germline): SGHVS, FQNEAQ. The CDR3 totals 14 residues. The CDR3 DNA, read in part, is TGTGCCAGCAGGAAGAGGGGGTATAAGGAAAAA. It yields the protein CASRKRGYKEK. The whole CDR3 protein reads CASRKRGYKEKLFF.